This section outlines one TCR beta chain sequence together with its context. What it binds is not known. Presence of unique molecular identifiers characterized the TCR beta cDNA libraries. TCRdb independently ran MiXCR on the PCR reads; one entry per CDR3 protein. This sample carries 150,000 to 200,000 distinct CDR3 sequences, around 36% of them seen once, and the ten largest clones take roughly 28%. The source of the sample is a study of post-analysis software for immune sequencing data. The study's findings and limits: When compared against controls, multiple sclerosis patients showed significantly lower normalized Chao1 diversity.

V gave up 6 bases and J gave up 1 base; unmatched junction bases: 0. The CDR3 runs 12 residues. This sequence originates from a girl aged 5 to 17 with multiple sclerosis. The starting material was blood, obtained after autologous hematopoietic stem cell transplantation. The rearrangement links TRBV12-3 or TRBV12-4 to TRBJ2-7, with 7 bases matching TRBD2. The CDR3 is CASRAGSYEQYF. DNA of the CDR3: TGTGCCAGCAGAGCGGGGTCCTACGAGCAGTACTTC.